A selection of T cell receptor beta chains follows, all from one sample in a study of shared clonotypes between healthy human individuals. The protocol was immunoSEQ multiplex PCR, while the TCRdb copy is restricted to in-frame clones and leaves out a portion. The table has hundreds of thousands of clones, approximately 77% seen once. Sequencing used PBMCs. The receptors were gathered from a woman in her thirties or forties in good health. Some clones in this sample may be carry-over from other donors' samples. Each CDR3 is given without its conserved first and last residue. Fields, in order: V gene, CDR3 protein.

TRBV7-9,ASSSGRAQYEQY
TRBV7-2,ASSYDRLASGELF
TRBV5-1,ASSLGTRDYNEQF
TRBV9,ASSHRTSGSLGELF
TRBV29-1,SAAGEVEQY
TRBV14,ASSHGMNTEAF
TRBV5-4,ASSRSGDEAF
TRBV7-6,ASSLTGHQPQH
TRBV7-2,ASTPGGTSTYNEQF
TRBV19,ASSNRDRGGETQY
TRBV5-1,ASNYLGDSQGYNEQF
TRBV15,ATSKGGQGTDTQY
TRBV30,AWRIVQVMNTEAF
TRBV11-2,ASSLHDYSEQY
TRBV6-6,ASSRLAGELF
TRBV15,ATSSTVSSTDTQY
TRBV6-5,ASRSTLFYGYT
TRBV5-1,ASSLEGQPDYEQY
TRBV9,ASSVGTGSGNEQF
TRBV11-2,ASSWQGHNQPQH
TRBV7-2,ASSQARTDTQY
TRBV11-2,ASSLAWDNNYGYT
TRBV27,ASSHHRGNEQF
TRBV6-6,ASSFPGTGSYEQY
TRBV5-8,ASSSGDRGFVYGYT
TRBV5-4,ASSLQKAGGYEQY
TRBV7-9,ASANRDRVDGYT
TRBV20-1,SAYNTEAF
TRBV30,AWSDEGQGVYEQY
TRBV5-4,ASSQTGQGTTNEKLF